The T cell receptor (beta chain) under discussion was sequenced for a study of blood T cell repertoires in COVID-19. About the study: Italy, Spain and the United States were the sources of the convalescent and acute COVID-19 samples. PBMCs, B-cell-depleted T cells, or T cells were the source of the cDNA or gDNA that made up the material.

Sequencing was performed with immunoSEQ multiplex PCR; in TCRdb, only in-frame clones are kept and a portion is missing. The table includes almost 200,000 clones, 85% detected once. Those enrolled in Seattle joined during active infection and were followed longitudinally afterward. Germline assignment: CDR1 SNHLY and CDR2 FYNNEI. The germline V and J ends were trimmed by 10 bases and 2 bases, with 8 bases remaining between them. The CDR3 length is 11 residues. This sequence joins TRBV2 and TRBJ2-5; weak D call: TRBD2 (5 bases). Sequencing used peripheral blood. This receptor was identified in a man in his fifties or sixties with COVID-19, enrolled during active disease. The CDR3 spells CATGFQETQYF. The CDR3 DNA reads TGTGCCACGGGGTTTCAAGAGACCCAGTACTTC.